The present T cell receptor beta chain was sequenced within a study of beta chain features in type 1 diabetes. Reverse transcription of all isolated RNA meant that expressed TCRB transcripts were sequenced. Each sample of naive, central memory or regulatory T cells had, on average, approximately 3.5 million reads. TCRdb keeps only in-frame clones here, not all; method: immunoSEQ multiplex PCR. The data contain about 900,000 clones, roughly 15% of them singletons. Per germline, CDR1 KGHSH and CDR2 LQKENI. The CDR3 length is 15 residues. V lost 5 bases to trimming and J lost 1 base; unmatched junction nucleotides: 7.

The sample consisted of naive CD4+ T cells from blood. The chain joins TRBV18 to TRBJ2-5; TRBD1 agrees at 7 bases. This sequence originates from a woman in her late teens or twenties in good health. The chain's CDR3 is CASSTTWTGQETQYF. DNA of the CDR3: TGTGCCAGCTCAACGACCTGGACAGGCCAAGAGACCCAGTACTTC.